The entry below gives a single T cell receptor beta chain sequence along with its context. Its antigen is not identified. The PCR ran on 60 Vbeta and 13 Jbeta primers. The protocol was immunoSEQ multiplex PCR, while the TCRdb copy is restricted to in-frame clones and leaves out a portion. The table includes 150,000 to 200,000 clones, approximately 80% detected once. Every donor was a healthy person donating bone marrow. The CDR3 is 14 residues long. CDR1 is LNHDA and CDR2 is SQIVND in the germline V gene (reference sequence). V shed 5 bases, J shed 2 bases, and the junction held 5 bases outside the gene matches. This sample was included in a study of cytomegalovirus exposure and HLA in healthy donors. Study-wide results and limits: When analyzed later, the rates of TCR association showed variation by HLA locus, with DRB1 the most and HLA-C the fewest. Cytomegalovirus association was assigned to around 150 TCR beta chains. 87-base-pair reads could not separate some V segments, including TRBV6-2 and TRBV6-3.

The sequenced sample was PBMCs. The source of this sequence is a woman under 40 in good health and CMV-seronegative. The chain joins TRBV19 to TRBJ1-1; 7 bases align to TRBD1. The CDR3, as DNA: TGTGCCAGTAGTCCGGGGGACAGCAACACTGAAGCTTTCTTT. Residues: CASSPGDSNTEAFF.